This is a list of T cell receptor beta chains from one sample in a study of T-cell memory formation after mild COVID-19. Via MiXCR, TCRdb re-called the 5' RACE reads, giving one row per CDR3 protein. The sample has hundreds of thousands of distinct CDR3 sequences, 20% seen once. The sequencing sample was made of PBMCs or a T cell subset sorted from them (not recorded which). The receptors here all came from an adult woman who had mild COVID-19 (a few samples of this study predate the infection). Cell type and time point are not known. Each CDR3 is given with its conserved first and last residue. Each record gives: CDR3 DNA, CDR3 protein, V gene, D gene, clone size, J gene. A D gene is named only where the DNA matches it firmly. Expanded clones are given a class, and other clones once, few, many or no size at all.

TGTGCCAGCAGCTTAAAAGGGGGGGTTTCAAGCACAGATACGCAGTATTTT,CASSLKGGVSSTDTQYF,TRBV7-3,.,.,TRBJ2-3
TGTGCCAGCAGCTGGGACACGCCCTCCTACGAGCAGTACTTC,CASSWDTPSYEQYF,TRBV7-9,.,once,TRBJ2-7
TGTGCCAGCAGTTCCCGACAGGGGTCTTCGCAGCCCCAGCATTTT,CASSSRQGSSQPQHF,TRBV12-3/TRBV12-4,TRBD1,few,TRBJ1-5
TGTGCCACCACACCGGGCAGGGGGATGTACTTC,CATTPGRGMYF,TRBV25-1,TRBD1,.,TRBJ2-7
TGTGCCAGTAGTACGAACCCACGCCAGACCCAGTACTTC,CASSTNPRQTQYF,TRBV19,.,few,TRBJ2-5
TGCAGCGTTGGCCTAGCGGGAGAGGTCGGGGAGCTGTTTTTT,CSVGLAGEVGELFF,TRBV29-1,TRBD2,few,TRBJ2-2
TGTGCCAGCAGCCAAGATTGGGAGGTTGGCGAGCAGTACTTC,CASSQDWEVGEQYF,TRBV3-1,.,.,TRBJ2-7
TGTGCCTGGAGGGGCGCTGGGGCCAACGTCCTGACTTTC,CAWRGAGANVLTF,TRBV30,.,few,TRBJ2-6
TGTGCCATCAGTGTTAGCGGGAGGAGAACCGGGGAGCTGTTTTTT,CAISVSGRRTGELFF,TRBV7-8,TRBD2,once,TRBJ2-2
TGTGCCAGCAGCTTAGACAGGGACCACACCGGGGAGCTGTTTTTT,CASSLDRDHTGELFF,TRBV11-3,.,few,TRBJ2-2
TGTGCCAGCAGCTTAGCGAGCGCAACTAATGAAAAACTGTTTTTT,CASSLASATNEKLFF,TRBV7-2,.,.,TRBJ1-4
TGTGCCAGCAGGGAAGGGGGGAACACTGAAGCTTTCTTT,CASREGGNTEAFF,TRBV27,.,.,TRBJ1-1
TGTGCCAGCAGGGGCTCTAGCGGGGGACGAACGCAGTATTTT,CASRGSSGGRTQYF,TRBV3-1,TRBD2,few,TRBJ2-3
TGTGCCACCCGAGGGACAGGGCCCTTTTTTAATGAAAAACTGTTTTTT,CATRGTGPFFNEKLFF,TRBV19,TRBD1,.,TRBJ1-4
TGTGCCAGCAGCTTATGGGCACGGACAGATACGCAGTATTTT,CASSLWARTDTQYF,TRBV7-2,.,once,TRBJ2-3
TGCGCCAGCAGCCACGAGACAGGGCTTACCTACGAGCAGTACTTC,CASSHETGLTYEQYF,TRBV4-1,TRBD1,few,TRBJ2-7
TGTGCCAGCAGCCTCCGGGCCACCCGGTTGGAGCAGTACTTC,CASSLRATRLEQYF,TRBV7-9,.,few,TRBJ2-7
TGCGCCAGCAGCTTGGCAGGGGACACTGAAGCTTTCTTT,CASSLAGDTEAFF,TRBV5-1,.,many,TRBJ1-1
TGCGCCAGCAGCTTGGGACAGGCTGGGGCCAACGTCCTGACTTTC,CASSLGQAGANVLTF,TRBV5-1,.,few,TRBJ2-6
TGTGCCAGCAGCCAATTGTCACCAGGCAACTACGAGCAGTACTTC,CASSQLSPGNYEQYF,TRBV16,.,.,TRBJ2-7
TGTGCCAGCAGTTTCAACAAAATCCAAGAGACCCAGTACTTC,CASSFNKIQETQYF,TRBV27,.,.,TRBJ2-5
TGTGCCAGCAGTCCTCAAGCACCTCTCACAGATACGCAGTATTTT,CASSPQAPLTDTQYF,TRBV6-5,.,few,TRBJ2-3
TGTGCCAGCAGTGAAAGGAGATGGGGGCCCAACACTGAAGCTTTCTTT,CASSERRWGPNTEAFF,TRBV2,.,.,TRBJ1-1
TGTGCCAGCAGCGATCCCACGTTCACAGATACGCAGTATTTT,CASSDPTFTDTQYF,TRBV7-2,.,.,TRBJ2-3
TGTGCCAGCAGTTCGACAGGGGGCAATGGCTACACCTTC,CASSSTGGNGYTF,TRBV6-5,TRBD1,few,TRBJ1-2
TGTGCCAGCAGCATAGTCACCGGGACAGGGAATTCACCCCTCCACTTT,CASSIVTGTGNSPLHF,TRBV28,TRBD1,many,TRBJ1-6
TGTGCCAGCTCAGGTGACGATAGCAATCAGCCCCAGCATTTT,CASSGDDSNQPQHF,TRBV18,.,few,TRBJ1-5
TGTGCCAGCTCACCAAAACAGGGCTATGAGCAGTTCTTC,CASSPKQGYEQFF,TRBV18,.,few,TRBJ2-1
TGTGCCAGCAGTGGGCAGGGACCCTACGAGCAGTACTTC,CASSGQGPYEQYF,TRBV12-3/TRBV12-4,.,.,TRBJ2-7
TGCAGTGCTAGTTCCGCTACCAAGGGACCCCTCCACTTT,CSASSATKGPLHF,TRBV20-1,.,few,TRBJ1-6
TGTGCCAGCAGCTTAGTAGGGATGGACGAGCAGTACTTC,CASSLVGMDEQYF,TRBV13,.,.,TRBJ2-7
TGTGCCACCAGTTCCTCCGGGACAGGGGGCACTGAAGCTTTCTTT,CATSSSGTGGTEAFF,TRBV24-1,TRBD1,.,TRBJ1-1
TGCAGTGCTAGAGGGCAGTCCCAAGGGGAGACCCAGTACTTC,CSARGQSQGETQYF,TRBV20-1,.,many,TRBJ2-5
TGTGCCAGCAGCCCGTACAAGGACTCCTACGAGCAGTACTTC,CASSPYKDSYEQYF,TRBV7-9,.,.,TRBJ2-7
TGTGCCAGCAGCTTAGCGGCGGCGTGGGATACGCAGTATTTT,CASSLAAAWDTQYF,TRBV13,.,few,TRBJ2-3
TGTGCCAGCAGTGCTGGGGGACAGGGCGTCTACGAGCAGTACTTC,CASSAGGQGVYEQYF,TRBV25-1,TRBD1,.,TRBJ2-7
TGTGCCAGCAGTTACGGGAGGAGGGGATACTACGAGCAGTACTTC,CASSYGRRGYYEQYF,TRBV6-5,.,.,TRBJ2-7